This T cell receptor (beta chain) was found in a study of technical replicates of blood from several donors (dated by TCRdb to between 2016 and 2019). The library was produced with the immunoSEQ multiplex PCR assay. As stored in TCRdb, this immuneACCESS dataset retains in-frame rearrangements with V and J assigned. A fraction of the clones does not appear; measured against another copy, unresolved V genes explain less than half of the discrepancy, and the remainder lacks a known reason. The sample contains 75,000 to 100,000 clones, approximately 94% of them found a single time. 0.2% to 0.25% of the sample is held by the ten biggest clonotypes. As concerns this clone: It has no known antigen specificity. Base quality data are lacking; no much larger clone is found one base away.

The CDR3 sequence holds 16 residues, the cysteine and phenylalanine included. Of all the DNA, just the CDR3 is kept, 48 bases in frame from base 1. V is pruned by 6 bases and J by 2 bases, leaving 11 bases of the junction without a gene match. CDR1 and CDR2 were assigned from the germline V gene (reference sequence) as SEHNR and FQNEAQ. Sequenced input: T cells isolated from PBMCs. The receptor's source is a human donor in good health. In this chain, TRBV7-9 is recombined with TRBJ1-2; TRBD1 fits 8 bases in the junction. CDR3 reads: CASRNGQGGSNYGYTF. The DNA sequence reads TGTGCCAGCAGAAACGGACAGGGCGGCTCCAACTATGGCTACACCTTC.